What follows is one T cell receptor (beta chain) and its context. Its cognate antigen is unknown. Method: immunoSEQ multiplex PCR; TCRdb's copy keeps in-frame clones and lacks some. The sample holds 170,000 or so clones, about 86% seen once. The donors were members of the validation cohort, which comprised 100 to 150 subjects and was separate from the first cohort of several hundred subjects. Trimming took 0 bases from V and 2 from J, leaving 9 bases between them. The CDR3 totals 14 residues. Germline V gene sequence: CDR1 SGDLS, CDR2 YYNGEE. The sample is drawn from a study of cytomegalovirus exposure and HLA in healthy donors. Study context: A subsequent analysis stated that the roughly 130 validation repertoires were run on the same platform as the roughly 620 first-cohort repertoires. Findings of the study overall: Clusters of TCRs from the first cohort tended to co-occur in the roughly 120 validation repertoires (as a later analysis found). For most TCR sequences rarity was the rule, although some public TCRs occurred in many donors.

Sequencing was done on a sample of PBMCs. The chain employs TRBV9 and TRBJ2-7, with D possibly matching TRBD1 (6 bases). This receptor was identified in a woman aged 18-30 years in good health and CMV-seropositive. CDR3: CASSVEAGAYEQYF. The CDR3 nucleotides are TGTGCCAGCAGCGTAGAGGCAGGGGCCTACGAGCAGTACTTC.